This passage covers 29 T cell receptor beta chains from one sample sequenced in a study of blood T cell repertoires in COVID-19. TCRdb's copy holds only in-frame clones and misses some; the assay was immunoSEQ multiplex PCR. In the table there are roughly 300,000 clones, roughly 90% of which are singletons. Sequences were obtained from PBMCs or T cells enriched from blood (not recorded which). These receptors came from a woman between 25 and 40 years old who had recovered from COVID-19.

This CDR3 reads CASQGNEQFF. The CDR3 DNA is TGTGCCTCACAGGGGAATGAGCAGTTCTTC. The rearrangement links TRBV2 to TRBJ2-1; TRBD1 matches at 7 bases. This CDR3 spans 10 amino acids. V lost 11 bases to trimming and J lost 7 bases; unmatched junction nucleotides: 2. Per germline, CDR1 SNHLY and CDR2 FYNNEI.

This rearrangement joins TRBV5-1 to TRBJ2-7; D is possibly TRBD1 (6 bases). Between the trimmed V and J ends, which lost 3 bases and 5 bases, there was a span of 21 bases. The CDR3 contains 16 residues. Germline-derived CDR1 and CDR2 are SGHRS and YFSETQ. The CDR3 is CASSWTRKQGPHEQYF. The CDR3 nucleotides are TGCGCCAGCAGCTGGACGCGGAAACAGGGTCCCCACGAGCAGTACTTC.

The V gene is TRBV2, the J gene TRBJ1-2, with D uncertain. Germline V gene data show CDR1 as SNHLY and CDR2 as FYNNEI. The V end lost 2 bases, the J end lost 6 bases, and 13 bases lay between the germline ends. CDR3 length: 14 amino acids. DNA of the CDR3: TGTGCCAGCAGTGAAAGTGACTTACCGCATGGCTACACCTTC. It codes for CASSESDLPHGYTF.

This clone was recorded only once. The chain joins TRBV28 to TRBJ1-2, with 12 bases lining up with TRBD1. V shed 2 bases, J shed 4 bases, and the junction held 23 bases outside the gene matches. The V gene's germline CDR1 is MDHEN and CDR2 SYDVKM. This CDR3 is built from 22 residues. CDR3 residues: CASSLDRVVKAGTGGPVYGYTF. In nucleotides, the CDR3 is TGTGCCAGCAGTTTAGATAGAGTGGTGAAGGCCGGGACAGGGGGCCCCGTCTATGGCTACACCTTC.

This clone was observed a single time. The chain carries TRBV12-3 or TRBV12-4 and TRBJ2-7, with unresolved D. There are 10 residues in the CDR3. Between the trimmed V and J ends, which lost 9 bases and 7 bases, there was a span of 10 bases. The CDR3: CARLPGEQYF. The CDR3 DNA follows: TGTGCCAGGTTACCGGGTGAGCAGTACTTC.

This sequence joins TRBV7-6 and TRBJ2-3; TRBD2 agrees at 9 bases. J was trimmed by 0 bases and V by 2 bases; bases with no gene match: 3. This CDR3 contains 16 residues. Germline CDR1 and CDR2: SGHVS and FNYEAQ. The CDR3 bases are TGTGCCAGCAGCTTAATCGCGGGGGGGAGCACAGATACGCAGTATTTT. It codes for CASSLIAGGSTDTQYF.

The chain joins TRBV10-3 to TRBJ2-1; 7 bases map to TRBD2. V was clipped by 6 bases and J by 6 bases; unmatched bases: 5. Germline CDR1 ENHRY, CDR2 SYGVKD. The CDR3 sequence is 13 residues long. Here the CDR3 reads CAIRSPGGNEQFF. Written as DNA, the CDR3 is TGTGCCATCAGAAGCCCGGGGGGCAATGAGCAGTTCTTC.

V usage is TRBV7-9 and J usage is TRBJ2-5, with D possibly being TRBD1 (7 bases). In germline, CDR1 is SEHNR, CDR2 FQNEAQ (reference sequence). The CDR3 is 16 amino acids. V was shortened by 1 base and J by 5 bases, with 17 bases between the two germline ends. Here the CDR3 DNA reads TGTGCCAGCAGCTTAGGCCCTCAGGGGGGCCAGGAGACCCAGTACTTC. This gives the protein CASSLGPQGGQETQYF.

The chain carries TRBV3-1 (or the pseudogene TRBV3-2) and TRBJ1-2; D may be TRBD1 (6 bases). The CDR3 is made up of 15 amino acids. The V end was cut by 2 bases, the J end by 6 bases, with 16 bases between. Per germline, CDR1 LGHDT and CDR2 YNNKEL (reference sequence). The CDR3 sequence is CASSQRSNRVDGYTF. The DNA for the CDR3 is TGTGCCAGCAGCCAACGGTCGAACAGGGTTGATGGCTACACCTTC.

V gene TRBV28 combines with J gene TRBJ1-5; no reliable D call. V was shortened by 4 bases and J by 0 bases, with 10 bases between the two germline ends. Germline V CDR1 and CDR2: MDHEN, SYDVKM. The CDR3 is made up of 15 amino acids. The CDR3 spells CASSWFRDSNQPQHF. The DNA of the CDR3 is TGTGCCAGCAGTTGGTTCCGAGATAGCAATCAGCCCCAGCATTTT.

This clone was seen only a few times. The chain joins TRBV4-3 to TRBJ1-1; 7 nucleotides align to TRBD1. Germline V gene data show CDR1 as LGHNA and CDR2 as YSLEER. The CDR3 has 16 residues. V gave up 4 bases and J gave up 1 base; unmatched junction bases: 9. CDR3 sequence reads: CASSLTHQGENTEAFF. CDR3 DNA: TGCGCCAGCAGCCTAACCCACCAGGGGGAGAACACTGAAGCTTTCTTT.

This clone has a handful of counts. V gene TRBV5-1 combines with J gene TRBJ2-7; 8 bases are a match to TRBD2. This CDR3 spans 14 amino acids. V lost 3 bases to trimming and J lost 2 bases; unmatched junction nucleotides: 4. The germline gives CDR1 SGHRS, CDR2 YFSETQ. Here the CDR3 DNA reads TGCGCCAGCAGCTCGCGAGCGGGGGCCTACGAGCAGTACTTC. Its protein product is CASSSRAGAYEQYF.

The chain carries TRBV2 and TRBJ2-3; 9 bases are a match to TRBD1. Germline V gives CDR1 SNHLY, CDR2 FYNNEI. The V gene end was trimmed by 6 bases and the J gene end by 6 bases; junction bases not matched to a gene: 4. CDR3 length: 13 residues. The CDR3 loop is CASSDRGGDTQYF. CDR3 in DNA: TGTGCCAGCAGCGACAGGGGGGGTGATACGCAGTATTTT.

This chain connects TRBV2 to TRBJ2-1, with D possibly matching TRBD2 (5 bases). The CDR3 has 14 amino acids. The germline CDR1 and CDR2 sequences are SNHLY and FYNNEI. The V gene lost 6 bases and the J gene lost 0 bases, with 9 bases spanning the gap. The CDR3 sequence: CASRATTSYNEQFF. The DNA for the CDR3 is TGTGCCAGCAGGGCGACTACCTCCTACAATGAGCAGTTCTTC.

The CDR3 nucleotides read TGTGCCAGTAGTATAGATCGGGACAGGGATTACACAGATACGCAGTATTTT. Translation: CASSIDRDRDYTDTQYF. V is TRBV19 and J is TRBJ2-3; TRBD1 matches at 9 bases. Per the germline V gene, CDR1 is LNHDA and CDR2 is SQIVND (reference sequence). After removal of 0 bases from V and 2 bases from J, the junction contained 6 bases not matched to a gene. CDR3 length: 17 amino acids.

Concerning this clone: A junction boundary mismatches the germline segment, possibly from a read error. The rearrangement joins TRBV18 to TRBJ2-3; D remains unclear. The CDR3 has 12 amino acids. Looked up from germline, CDR1 is KGHSH and CDR2 is LQKENI. CDR3: CARSPLTDTQYF. In DNA form, the CDR3 reads TGTGCCAGATCACCTCTCACAGATACGCAGTATTTT.

This chain links TRBV11-2 with TRBJ1-5; 10 positions match TRBD1. The CDR3 has 18 residues. V trimming: 1 base; J trimming: 2 bases; junction bases outside the gene matches: 8. CDR1 is SGHAT and CDR2 is FQNNGV in the germline V gene. As DNA, the CDR3 is TGTGCCAGCAGCTTAGGACAGGGGGCCCCGCGAGGCAATCAGCCCCAGCATTTT. Amino acid sequence: CASSLGQGAPRGNQPQHF.

V gene TRBV9 combines with J gene TRBJ1-4; no firm D call. The CDR3 contains 18 residues. Germline V CDR1 and CDR2: SGDLS, YYNGEE. Trimming removed 3 bases from V and 0 bases from J, with 18 bases in between. Here the CDR3 DNA reads TGTGCCAGCAGCGCACTTACGGAGGGCAGAGCAACTAATGAAAAACTGTTTTTT. Translation gives CASSALTEGRATNEKLFF.

This chain uses TRBV28 with TRBJ1-6, with 10 bases fitting TRBD1. CDR3 size: 19 residues. Per the germline V gene, CDR1 is MDHEN and CDR2 is SYDVKM. V was pared by 6 bases and J by 2 bases, with 13 bases of the junction left unmatched. CDR3 loop: CASSPEPGTGAPYNSPLHF. CDR3 nucleotides: TGTGCCAGCAGCCCCGAGCCCGGGACAGGGGCCCCCTATAATTCACCCCTCCACTTT.

The chain combines TRBV7-7 with TRBJ2-5; 7 nucleotides match TRBD1. The germline V gene encodes CDR1 SSHAT and CDR2 FNYEAQ (reference sequence). The CDR3 is 14 residues long. J gave up 4 bases and V 5 bases, and 7 bases lay outside the gene matches. CDR3 protein: CASSQDRLGETQYF. Written as DNA, the CDR3 is TGTGCCAGCAGCCAGGACAGGTTAGGAGAGACCCAGTACTTC.

This chain joins TRBV12-3 or TRBV12-4 and TRBJ2-2; no firm D call. Trimming shortened V by 5 bases and J by 5 bases, and 9 bases separated the two germline ends. This CDR3 is built from 13 residues. This CDR3 reads CASSPFSTGELFF. The DNA of the CDR3 is TGTGCCAGCAGTCCCTTCAGTACCGGGGAGCTGTTTTTT.

This chain joins TRBV27 and TRBJ1-6; the D gene is possibly TRBD1 (5 bases). Trimming pared 3 bases from V and 8 bases from J, leaving 11 bases between. CDR1 MNHEY and CDR2 SMNVEV come from the germline V gene (reference sequence). This CDR3 comprises 14 residues. The CDR3 loop reads CASSFRGEDSPLHF. The DNA of the CDR3 is TGTGCCAGCAGTTTTAGAGGGGAGGATTCACCCCTCCACTTT.

The rearrangement links TRBV25-1 to TRBJ1-3, with no clear D. Trimming cost V 5 bases and J 0 bases, with 11 bases left between them. This CDR3 has 15 residues. Germline CDR1 MGHDK, CDR2 SYGVNS. CDR3 sequence: CASSLDGLSGNTIYF. CDR3 DNA sequence: TGTGCCAGCAGTTTGGACGGACTCTCTGGAAACACCATATATTTT.

This chain connects TRBV21-1 to TRBJ1-2. TRBV21-1 is reported as a pseudogene. The CDR3 is made up of 18 amino acids. DNA of the CDR3: TGTGCCAGCAGCAAGATCCCTTTGGAGGAGGAAGGGTGGTATGGCTACACCTTC. Translation: CASSKIPLEEEGWYGYTF.

V is TRBV19 and J is TRBJ1-5; TRBD1 might be the D (5 bases). V was pared by 2 bases and J by 3 bases, with 11 bases between. Per the germline V gene, CDR1 is LNHDA and CDR2 is SQIVND (reference sequence). The CDR3 runs to 15 residues. This CDR3 is CASSIQDKYNQPQHF. In DNA form, the CDR3 reads TGTGCCAGTAGTATACAGGACAAATACAATCAGCCCCAGCATTTT.

This clone came up a few times. The rearrangement joins TRBV7-2 to TRBJ1-5; D may be TRBD1 (5 bases). This CDR3 comprises 16 residues. Trimming left V 1 base short and J 8 bases short, with 18 bases between. Per the germline V gene, CDR1 is SGHTA and CDR2 is FQGNSA. The CDR3 region is CASSLGGGAPGEPQHF. CDR3 DNA: TGTGCCAGCAGCTTAGGGGGAGGGGCTCCGGGAGAGCCCCAGCATTTT.

This chain uses TRBV10-1 with TRBJ2-3; D is perhaps TRBD1 (6 bases). CDR1 and CDR2 (germline): WNHNN, SYGVQD (reference sequence). This CDR3 comprises 15 residues. Trimming removed 4 bases from V and 2 bases from J, with 13 bases in between. Here the CDR3 reads CASSVGRGNTDTQYF. The CDR3, as DNA: TGCGCCAGCAGTGTGGGCAGGGGCAACACAGATACGCAGTATTTT.

The chain links TRBV25-1 to TRBJ2-1, with D perhaps TRBD1 (5 bases). Between the trimmed V and J ends, which lost 3 bases and 9 bases, there was a span of 18 bases. The CDR3 length is 15 residues. Per germline, CDR1 MGHDK and CDR2 SYGVNS. The CDR3 DNA is TGTGCCAGCAGTGACGCCAGTGGGGCGGACGGTGAGCAGTTCTTC. Its translation: CASSDASGADGEQFF.

This clone was detected a few times. The chain carries TRBV5-4 and TRBJ1-1; TRBD1 agrees at 11 bases. CDR1 is SGHNT, CDR2 YYREEE, per germline (reference sequence). The J segment lost 10 bases and the V segment lost 4 bases, leaving 6 bases of the junction unmatched. The CDR3 consists of 13 residues. This CDR3 reads CASSIGQGATAFF. The CDR3, as DNA: TGTGCCAGCAGCATCGGACAGGGGGCAACAGCTTTCTTT.